These 21 T cell receptor beta chains share one sample of origin, sequenced in a study of molecular identifiers for immune sequencing clone quantification. TCRdb fed the PCR reads into MiXCR, producing one record per CDR3 protein. The data show 60,000 to 80,000 distinct CDR3 sequences, under 20% seen once. Sequenced material: naive CD8+ T cells from blood, with Jurkat cell RNA spiked in. Subset described: FACS-sorted CD8+CD4-CCR7+CD45RA+ naive T cells. The receptor source for this set is a human donor in good health. Some libraries in this study had Jurkat cell RNA spiked in.

Concerning this clonotype itself: This may be a read error: a much more frequent sequence differs by one nucleotide. The chain has TRBV4-3 and TRBJ2-7, with D unclear. Germline V gene lookup returns CDR1 LGHNA and CDR2 YSLEER. V was pared by 1 base and J by 2 bases, with 9 bases between. The CDR3 spans 14 residues. CDR3 loop: CASSQGYSPYEQYF. DNA for the CDR3: TGCGCCAGCAGCCAAGGATACAGCCCCTACGAGCAGTACTTC.

This clonotype was detected ten times or more. V usage is TRBV13 and J usage is TRBJ2-3, with TRBD2 identical over 11 bases. This CDR3 is built from 22 residues. Germline V gene sequence: CDR1 PRHDT, CDR2 FYEKMQ (reference sequence). J gave up 0 bases and V 0 bases, and 17 bases lay outside the gene matches. The CDR3 is CASSLGEPGLAEIGTSTDTQYF. The CDR3 DNA follows: TGTGCCAGCAGCTTAGGCGAACCGGGACTAGCGGAAATCGGAACTAGCACAGATACGCAGTATTTT.

This clonotype was counted at least ten times. The chain uses TRBV7-9 and TRBJ2-5; D is undetermined. Germline CDR1 and CDR2: SEHNR and FQNEAQ (reference sequence). V gave up 2 bases and J gave up 0 bases, with 4 bases separating them. This CDR3 region has 13 residues. The CDR3 DNA reads TGTGCCAGCAGCTTAAGTAACCAAGAGACCCAGTACTTC. The encoded protein is CASSLSNQETQYF.

This clonotype was detected ten times or more. The rearrangement uses TRBV2 and TRBJ2-4; 12 nucleotides align to TRBD2. The CDR3 totals 15 residues. Germline V gene data show CDR1 as SNHLY and CDR2 as FYNNEI. After removal of 2 bases from V and 8 bases from J, the junction contained 4 bases not matched to a gene. CDR3 nucleotide sequence: TGTGCCAGCAGTGAATGGACTAGCGGGAAAGACATTCAGTACTTC. It is translated as CASSEWTSGKDIQYF.

The chain links TRBV19 to TRBJ2-7, with 8 bases aligning to TRBD2. The CDR3 runs 14 residues. Trimming cost V 5 bases and J 3 bases; bases outside gene matches: 6. Germline V gene lookup returns CDR1 LNHDA and CDR2 SQIVND (reference sequence). The CDR3 loop is CASSPGLGNYEQYF. DNA of the CDR3: TGTGCCAGTAGTCCGGGACTAGGAAACTACGAGCAGTACTTC.

The CDR3 DNA reads TGTGCCAGCAGTCCCGGGACTAGACCTAGCACAGATACGCAGTATTTT. As protein: CASSPGTRPSTDTQYF. The chain couples TRBV27 to TRBJ2-3, with 8 nucleotides matching TRBD2. The CDR3 loop spans 16 amino acids. V lost 5 bases, J lost 0 bases, and 7 bases stayed unmatched. Germline V lookup: CDR1 MNHEY, CDR2 SMNVEV (reference sequence).

This clonotype showed up many times. The chain carries TRBV28 and TRBJ1-2; possibly TRBD1 for D (5 bases). The CDR3 sequence is 13 residues long. CDR1 MDHEN and CDR2 SYDVKM come from the germline V gene. V lost 7 bases and J lost 2, with 11 bases in between. The CDR3 nucleotides read TGTGCCAGCACAACCGACAGAAACTATGGCTACACCTTC. The encoded protein is CASTTDRNYGYTF.

The table lists this clonotype with many counts. The rearrangement links TRBV25-1 to TRBJ2-6; no reliable D call. The CDR3 has 13 amino acids. CDR1 MGHDK and CDR2 SYGVNS come from the germline V gene. V was clipped by 9 bases and J by 0 bases, with 6 bases between them. CDR3 loop: CASTRSGANVLTF. The CDR3 DNA is TGTGCCAGTACCCGCTCTGGGGCCAACGTCCTGACTTTC.

In its sample, this clonotype was seen many times. V is TRBV4-3 and J is TRBJ1-1, with 8 bases aligning to TRBD1. Trimming cost V 3 bases and J 1 base; bases outside gene matches: 16. The germline V gene encodes CDR1 LGHNA and CDR2 YSLEER. The CDR3 has 19 amino acids. The CDR3 nucleotides read TGCGCCAGCAGCCAGTTTCAGGGGGCAGAAATATTTTGGAACACTGAAGCTTTCTTT. It translates to CASSQFQGAEIFWNTEAFF.

The table lists this clonotype with many counts. V is TRBV7-9 and J is TRBJ2-1; 12 bases match TRBD2. The CDR3 consists of 14 residues. CDR1 and CDR2 (germline): SEHNR, FQNEAQ (reference sequence). V gave up 4 bases and J gave up 8 bases; unmatched junction bases: 3. CDR3 in amino acids: CASSSSGRADEQFF. DNA of the CDR3: TGTGCCAGCAGCTCTAGCGGGAGGGCCGATGAGCAGTTCTTC.

This clonotype was seen repeatedly, ten times or more. The chain has TRBV6-6 and TRBJ2-3; D is unclear. Trimming took off 0 bases at V and 5 bases at J, with 3 bases between the two ends. Looked up from germline, CDR1 is MNHNY and CDR2 is SVGAGI (reference sequence). This CDR3 is 12 amino acids long. The CDR3 here is CASSYSRDTQYF. The CDR3 region has the DNA TGTGCCAGCAGTTACTCGAGAGATACGCAGTATTTT.

Relative to its sample, this clonotype is medium-sized. The V and J genes are TRBV4-1 and TRBJ1-2; TRBD1 aligns across 10 bases. V shed 6 bases and J 4 bases; nucleotides not matched to a gene: 8. The CDR3 is 15 amino acids. Looked up from germline, CDR1 is MGHRA and CDR2 is YSYEKL. CDR3 nucleotide sequence: TGCGCCAGCAGTCGCACCGGGACAGGGGCCTATGGCTACACCTTC. Translation gives CASSRTGTGAYGYTF.

This clonotype was found many times. This chain uses TRBV28 with TRBJ2-3; tentatively, D is TRBD1 (6 bases). V was pared by 7 bases and J by 3 bases, with 11 bases between. The V gene's germline CDR1 is MDHEN and CDR2 SYDVKM. This CDR3 region has 13 residues. CDR3 sequence reads: CASTDRLTDTQYF. The CDR3 bases are TGTGCCAGCACGGACAGATTAACAGATACGCAGTATTTT.

This clonotype occurred a few times. The J gene is TRBJ1-1, the V gene TRBV2; D is perhaps TRBD1 (5 bases). The CDR3 has 13 amino acids. The V and J ends lost 3 bases and 1 base respectively, with 6 bases between them. The V gene's germline CDR1 is SNHLY and CDR2 FYNNEI. CDR3 nucleotide sequence: TGTGCCAGCAGTGACACAGGGAACACTGAAGCTTTCTTT. Translating gives CASSDTGNTEAFF.

As for this clonotype: The conserved phenylalanine or tryptophan is not found at the CDR3 terminus, so this likely reflects a read error. The chain joins TRBV4-3 to TRBJ2-7; 11 nucleotides agree with TRBD2. CDR3 size: 18 residues. Germline V gene sequence: CDR1 LGHNA, CDR2 YSLEER. CDR3 bases: TGCGCCAGCGGCCAAGATTCGGTAGCGGGAGGGCAACCCTACGAGCAGTACTCC. Translated: CASGQDSVAGGQPYEQYS.

At least ten counts were recorded for this clonotype. The rearrangement joins TRBV2 to TRBJ2-1, with D perhaps matching TRBD2 (5 bases). Germline-derived CDR1 and CDR2 are SNHLY and FYNNEI. The CDR3 has 15 residues. V gave up 10 bases and J gave up 5 bases, with 21 bases separating them. CDR3 amino acids: CATLQLVFSHNEQFF. For the CDR3, the DNA is TGTGCCACACTACAACTAGTTTTCAGTCACAATGAGCAGTTCTTC.

This clonotype occurred a few times. The rearrangement joins TRBV6-1 to TRBJ2-7; D unclear. Germline V gene sequence: CDR1 MNHNS, CDR2 SASEGT. Trimming pared 8 bases from V and 6 bases from J, leaving 11 bases between. This CDR3 contains 11 residues. The DNA for the CDR3 is TGTGCCAGCCTCGGTCCTGCCGAGCAGTACTTC. Protein sequence: CASLGPAEQYF.

Concerning this clonotype: A much larger clone differs from this one at a single base, so this may be a read error. No conserved phenylalanine or tryptophan ends this CDR3, so it is likely a read error. CDR3 DNA: TGTGCCAGCAGCTTAGCGACGTCATCTGGGGCCAACGTCCTGACTTCC. It yields the protein CASSLATSSGANVLTS. This sequence joins TRBV7-9 and TRBJ2-6; no reliable D call. CDR1 SEHNR and CDR2 FQNEAQ come from the germline V gene (reference sequence). V dropped 0 bases and J dropped 1 base, with 7 bases sitting between them. CDR3 length: 16 residues.

To note about this clonotype: Germline and junction disagree at one end, which may indicate a read error. The rearrangement links TRBV20-1 to TRBJ1-3; weak D call: TRBD1 (5 bases). The CDR3 is 14 residues long. CDR1 and CDR2 from the germline V gene are DFQATT and SNEGSKA (reference sequence). CDR3 in amino acids: CSARGGGSGNTVYF. CDR3 DNA sequence: TGCAGTGCTAGGGGGGGGGGATCTGGAAACACCGTATATTTT.

This clonotype was picked up many times. As the CDR3 is not closed by the conserved phenylalanine or tryptophan, this likely results from a read error. Because the CDR3's place on the DNA is in doubt, the DNA is left out and the CDR3 is given as listed by TCRdb. This rearrangement joins TRBV7-9 to TRBJ2-7. The CDR3 is 12 amino acids long, termini counted. CDR1 and CDR2 (germline): SEHNR, FQNEAQ (reference sequence). The CDR3 reads CASSLGGQPWCL.

This clonotype came up many times. This chain connects TRBV7-9 to TRBJ2-7; the D is unclear. Germline V lookup: CDR1 SEHNR, CDR2 FQNEAQ (reference sequence). V was cut by 1 base and J by 4 bases, with 11 bases left in between. The CDR3 runs 14 residues. The chain's CDR3 is CASSLGGGKYEQYF. In nucleotides, the CDR3 is TGTGCCAGCAGCTTAGGCGGCGGAAAATACGAGCAGTACTTC.